This TCR beta chain derives from a study of OX40 agonist ivuxolimab in advanced cancers. Notes on the research overall: Ivuxolimab was a fully human IgG2 agonistic monoclonal antibody targeting the costimulatory receptor OX40 (CD134). The paper covers the monotherapy dose-escalation part of the phase I ivuxolimab trial, which included N ≈ 57 patients. Peripheral TCRbeta sequencing was intended to test whether TCR sequence diversity was altered and clonal T-cell expansion was caused by ivuxolimab. Intravenous ivuxolimab was administered to patients every 2 weeks at six dose levels: 0.01, 0.1, 0.3, 1.5, 3 and 10 mg/kg. Of the 50 to 55 dose-escalation patients, hepatocellular carcinoma was present in 19, melanoma in some 15, renal cell carcinoma in 9 and head and neck cancer in 9. Patients were allowed to have had prior anti-PD-1, anti-PD-L1 or anti-CTLA-4 therapy, and roughly 40% of the dose-escalation patients had previously received checkpoint inhibitors. Partial responses were achieved by three dose-escalation patients, of whom one had hepatocellular carcinoma and two had cutaneous melanoma. In the dose-escalation cohort, around four fifths of patients were male, and the mean age was 60 years with a range of 23 to 79. On the study overall, not on this receptor specifically: Antigen specificity was not determined for the clonally expanded peripheral T cells. Clonal expansion of both CD4+ and CD8+ blood T cells was observed from baseline to week 6 at doses 0.1 to 3.0 mg/kg. Partial responders in the 0.1-3.0 mg/kg groups had among the lowest normalized peripheral clonal expansion, especially among CD8+ T cells. On average, CD8+ T cells showed more expanded clones than CD4+ T cells after ivuxolimab. Low levels of normalized T-cell clonal expansion were also seen in some nonresponding patients.

The CDR3 covers 18 residues, taking in both the cysteine and the phenylalanine. Solely the CDR3 DNA is kept, with 54 bases framed from the first base. Trimming leaves V shorter by 2 bases and J shorter by 1 base, with the junction holding 8 bases beyond the gene matches. Reading the germline V gene (reference sequence) gives CDR1 SGHNT and CDR2 YYREEE. To note about this clone: No cognate antigen has been identified for it. Base qualities are not provided; no much larger clone lies one nucleotide away.

Genomic DNA was extracted from sorted cells for sequencing of the TCRbeta CDR3 region. TCRbeta CDR3 regions were sequenced using the immunoSEQ Assay. Held by TCRdb, this immuneACCESS table contains in-frame sequences only and omits some clones. Under half of the omission traces to an unresolved V gene where checked; the cause of the rest is unknown. This sample is represented by 55,000 to 70,000 clones; more than 85% of them were singletons. The ten most abundant clones make up 0.95% to 1.5% of the sample. Patients with a history of autoimmune disease or receiving systemic immunosuppression were excluded from the trial. Peripheral blood for TCR sequencing was drawn from every dose cohort at baseline, at cycle 4 day 1 and at cycle 7 day 1. The samples were taken from a phase I, first-in-human, multicenter, open-label dose-escalation trial of ivuxolimab. The trial enrolled adults with locally advanced or metastatic head and neck squamous cell, hepatocellular, melanoma or renal cell carcinoma. Before TCR sequencing, CD4+ T cells and CD8+ T cells were sorted from peripheral blood as separate populations.

Material: CD4+ or CD8+ T cells sorted from blood, obtained in a trial of the OX40 agonist ivuxolimab. The chain is encoded by TRBV5-4 joined to TRBJ2-5, with TRBD2 matching 13 junction bases. This receptor was identified in an adult with an advanced solid tumor such as melanoma, head and neck, liver or kidney cancer. The sequence in DNA is TGTGCCAGCAGCTTCGGACTAGCGGGGGCCCGAATCCAAGAGACCCAGTACTTC. Translated, it reads CASSFGLAGARIQETQYF.